Listed below are T cell receptor beta chains from one sample, sequenced in a study of STAT5B mutations in CD4+ large granular lymphocyte leukemia. Sequenced by immunoSEQ multiplex PCR; TCRdb stores in-frame clones only, minus some. The sample shows 20,000 to 25,000 clones, around 76% of them seen only once. Specimen: CD4+ T cells from blood buffy coats. Receptor source: a human donor in good health. Both conserved end residues are part of each CDR3. A D gene is named only where the DNA matches it firmly. Rows may omit the clone size; those that give it use once, few, many or a size class.

V	D	size	J	CDR3	DNA
TRBV21-1	NA	NA	TRBJ2-7	CASSKGQWHSLYEQYF	TGTGCCAGCAGCAAGGGACAGTGGCACTCCCTATACGAGCAGTACTTC
TRBV27	NA	NA	TRBJ2-7	CASSPTEFGSYEQYF	TGTGCCAGCAGTCCGACAGAGTTCGGCTCCTACGAGCAGTACTTC
TRBV2	NA	NA	TRBJ1-5	CASSVGGAGNQPQHF	TGTGCCAGCAGTGTGGGAGGGGCCGGGAATCAGCCCCAGCATTTT
TRBV5-1	NA	NA	TRBJ1-6	CASSLQQVNSPLHF	TGCGCCAGCAGCCTCCAACAGGTCAATTCACCCCTCCACTTT
TRBV4-3	TRBD1	NA	TRBJ2-3	CASSQGGQGTDTQYF	TGCGCCAGCAGCCAAGGAGGACAGGGCACAGATACGCAGTATTTT
TRBV27	TRBD1	NA	TRBJ2-6	CASGTGNSGANVLTF	TGTGCCAGCGGGACAGGGAACTCTGGGGCCAACGTCCTGACTTTC
TRBV27	NA	NA	TRBJ1-6	CASNDRRFSYNSPLHF	TGTGCCAGTAACGACAGGCGTTTTTCCTATAATTCACCCCTCCACTTT
TRBV11-2	TRBD2	NA	TRBJ2-3	CASSLAGLAGGRGDTQYF	TGTGCCAGCAGCTTAGCGGGACTAGCGGGGGGCCGGGGAGATACGCAGTATTTT
TRBV28	NA	NA	TRBJ2-7	CASKLTGSGEQYF	TGTGCCAGCAAGCTTACAGGGTCGGGAGAGCAGTACTTC
TRBV6-5	TRBD2	NA	TRBJ2-2	CASRAGGGGTGELFF	TGTGCCAGCAGGGCCGGGGGGGGTGGTACCGGGGAGCTGTTTTTT
TRBV28	TRBD2	NA	TRBJ2-7	CASRGGRALAYEQYF	TGTGCCAGCAGGGGCGGGAGGGCTTTGGCCTACGAGCAGTACTTC
TRBV19	NA	NA	TRBJ1-5	CASSQRTLLGDQPQHF	TGTGCCAGTAGTCAAAGGACGCTTTTGGGGGATCAGCCCCAGCATTTT
TRBV4-2	TRBD2	NA	TRBJ2-5	CASSQDLAGDRRTQYF	TGTGCCAGCAGCCAAGATCTCGCGGGGGACCGGCGGACCCAGTACTTC
TRBV7-2	NA	NA	TRBJ1-6	CASSFLQLNNSPLHF	TGTGCCAGCAGCTTTCTCCAGCTTAATAATTCACCCCTCCACTTT
TRBV19	NA	NA	TRBJ2-6	CASSIDPATQAFGSGANVLTF	TGTGCCAGTAGTATAGATCCCGCAACACAGGCGTTTGGCTCTGGGGCCAACGTCCTGACTTTC
TRBV7-2	TRBD1	NA	TRBJ2-7	CASSSPGQGDYEQYF	TGTGCCAGCAGCTCCCCGGGACAGGGGGACTACGAGCAGTACTTC
TRBV5-1	NA	NA	TRBJ1-5	CASSLTDSSNQPQHF	TGCGCCAGCAGCCTCACGGACAGTAGCAATCAGCCCCAGCATTTT
TRBV28	NA	NA	TRBJ2-3	CASSLRVGTQYF	TGTGCCAGCAGTTTACGTGTCGGGACGCAGTATTTT
TRBV28	NA	few	TRBJ1-5	CASNLDSLNQPQHF	TGTGCCAGCAACTTGGACAGCCTCAATCAGCCCCAGCATTTT
TRBV18	NA	NA	TRBJ2-3	CASSRYTDTQYF	TGTGCCAGCTCACGCTACACAGATACGCAGTATTTT
TRBV7-2	NA	NA	TRBJ1-5	CASTLEGRNQPQHF	TGTGCCAGCACCTTAGAGGGGCGCAATCAGCCCCAGCATTTT